The rows below give T cell receptor beta chains drawn from one sample of a study of CD8+ T cells in alopecia areata. Repertoires were generated with immunoSEQ multiplex PCR, while TCRdb's copy carries only in-frame clones and drops some. The repertoire holds around 190,000 clones, with 56% as singletons. Sequencing used CD8+ T cells sorted from blood. The receptors here all came from a human donor in good health. The conserved cysteine and the conserved F or W are not part of the CDR3 here.

j_call: TRBJ1-6; v_call: TRBV7-9; cdr3_aa: ASSQGQGISPLH
j_call: TRBJ2-7; v_call: TRBV29-1; cdr3_aa: SATGGRAYEQY
j_call: TRBJ2-5; v_call: TRBV29-1; cdr3_aa: SVEALPRRGGRETQY
j_call: TRBJ2-7; v_call: TRBV7-9; cdr3_aa: ASSLVGPYEQY
j_call: TRBJ1-6; v_call: TRBV27; cdr3_aa: ASSPSSGMVH
j_call: TRBJ2-7; v_call: TRBV5-1; cdr3_aa: ASYASGYPYEQY
j_call: TRBJ1-1; v_call: TRBV5-1; cdr3_aa: ASSLGDEAF
j_call: TRBJ2-7; v_call: TRBV30; cdr3_aa: AWSALGGEQY
j_call: TRBJ2-6; v_call: TRBV29-1; cdr3_aa: SVDLEAGANVLT
j_call: TRBJ1-1; v_call: TRBV30; cdr3_aa: AWRHWGTEAF
j_call: TRBJ2-3; v_call: TRBV14; cdr3_aa: ASSHPLAGGPDTQY
j_call: TRBJ2-7; v_call: TRBV6-5; cdr3_aa: ASSYGRGPYEQY
j_call: TRBJ1-5; v_call: TRBV15; cdr3_aa: ATSRDRDVKGSNQPQH
j_call: TRBJ2-7; v_call: TRBV4-1; cdr3_aa: ASSIRDRGYEQY